The rows below give T cell receptor beta chains drawn from one sample of a study of monozygotic twins with inflammatory bowel disease. TCRdb re-called the 5' RACE reads; one entry per CDR3 protein, DNA not given. The listing contains about 160,000 distinct CDR3 sequences. The sample taken for sequencing was blood. Receptors originate from a human donor with ulcerative colitis or Crohn's disease, or a healthy co-twin of an affected twin (not recorded which). CDR3s include the opening cysteine and the closing phenylalanine or tryptophan.

TRBV20-1,TRBJ2-5,CSAERRETQYF
TRBV7-2,TRBJ1-5,CASSPWEGGGQPQHF
TRBV29-1,TRBJ1-1,CSVRRGPAGNTKAFF
TRBV6-2/TRBV6-3,TRBJ2-5,CASSYWPRQGRETQYF
TRBV20-1,TRBJ2-7,CSARTGGRNYEQYF
TRBV12-3/TRBV12-4,TRBJ1-3,CASSPAGQGGNTIYF
TRBV5-1,TRBJ1-3,CASSQGQGRLAGNTIYF
TRBV3-1,TRBJ2-7,CASSQDLSREQYF
TRBV5-1,TRBJ1-5,CASSLGEGNQPQHF
TRBV5-1,TRBJ2-2,CASSFNGELFF
TRBV11-3,TRBJ2-2,CASSPPKRAGELFF
TRBV6-1,TRBJ2-1,CASSEVPTLAGDYNEQFF
TRBV7-9,TRBJ2-3,CASSRGAGAPQDTQYF
TRBV11-2,TRBJ2-7,CASTPRQGFYEQYF
TRBV5-1,TRBJ2-5,CATSRGSQETQYF
TRBV20-1,TRBJ2-1,CSARDPAGNEQFF
TRBV29-1,TRBJ2-3,CSVARGALTDTQYF
TRBV6-5,TRBJ1-4,CASSSYGQVNEKLFF
TRBV20-1,TRBJ2-7,CSAPGTGLYEQYF